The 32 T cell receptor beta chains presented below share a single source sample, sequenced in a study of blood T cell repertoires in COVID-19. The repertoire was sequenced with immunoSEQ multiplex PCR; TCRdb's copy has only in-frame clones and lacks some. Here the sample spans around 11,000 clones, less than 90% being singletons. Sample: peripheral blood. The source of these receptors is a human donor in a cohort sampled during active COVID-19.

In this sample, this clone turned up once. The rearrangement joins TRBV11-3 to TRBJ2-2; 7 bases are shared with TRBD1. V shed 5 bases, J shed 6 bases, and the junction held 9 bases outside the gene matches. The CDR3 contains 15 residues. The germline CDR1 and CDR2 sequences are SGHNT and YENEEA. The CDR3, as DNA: TGTGCCAGCAGCACCGGGACAGTCAAAGCCGGGGAGCTGTTTTTT. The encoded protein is CASSTGTVKAGELFF.

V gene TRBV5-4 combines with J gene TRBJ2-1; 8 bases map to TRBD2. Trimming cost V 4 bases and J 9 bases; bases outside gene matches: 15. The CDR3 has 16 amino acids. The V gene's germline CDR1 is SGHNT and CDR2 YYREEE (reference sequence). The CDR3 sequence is CASSPPGGTLPGEQFF. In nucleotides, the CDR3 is TGTGCCAGCAGCCCCCCGGGGGGGACTTTGCCGGGTGAGCAGTTCTTC.

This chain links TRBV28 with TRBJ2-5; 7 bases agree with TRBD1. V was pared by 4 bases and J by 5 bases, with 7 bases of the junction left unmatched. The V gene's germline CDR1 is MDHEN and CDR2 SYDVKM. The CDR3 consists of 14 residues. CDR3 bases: TGTGCCAGCAGTTACCGAAGGGGGCTTGAGACCCAGTACTTC. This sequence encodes CASSYRRGLETQYF.

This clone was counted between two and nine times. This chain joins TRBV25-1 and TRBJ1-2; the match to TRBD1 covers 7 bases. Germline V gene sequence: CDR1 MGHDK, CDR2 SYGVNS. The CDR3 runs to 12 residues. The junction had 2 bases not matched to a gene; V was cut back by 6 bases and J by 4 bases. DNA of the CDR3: TGTGCCAGCAGCAGGGGGTTCTATGGCTACACCTTC. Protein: CASSRGFYGYTF.

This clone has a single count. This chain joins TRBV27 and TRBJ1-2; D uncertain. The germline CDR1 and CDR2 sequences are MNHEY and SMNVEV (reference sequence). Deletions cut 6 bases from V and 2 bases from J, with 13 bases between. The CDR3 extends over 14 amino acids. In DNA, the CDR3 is TGTGCCAGCAGACTGGCGGGTGGGAACTATGGCTACACCTTC. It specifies CASRLAGGNYGYTF.

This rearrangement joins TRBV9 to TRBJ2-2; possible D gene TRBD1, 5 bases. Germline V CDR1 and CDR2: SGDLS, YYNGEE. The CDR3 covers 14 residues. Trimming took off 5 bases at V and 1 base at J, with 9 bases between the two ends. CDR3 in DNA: TGTGCCAGCAGTGTTGGACAGAACACCGGGGAGCTGTTTTTT. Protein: CASSVGQNTGELFF. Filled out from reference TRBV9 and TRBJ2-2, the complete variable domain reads DSGVTQTPKHLITATGQRVTLRCSPRSGDLSVYWYQQSLDQGLQFLIQYYNGEERAKGNILERFSAQQFPDLHSELNLSSLELGDSALYFCASSVGQNTGELFFGEGSRLTVL.

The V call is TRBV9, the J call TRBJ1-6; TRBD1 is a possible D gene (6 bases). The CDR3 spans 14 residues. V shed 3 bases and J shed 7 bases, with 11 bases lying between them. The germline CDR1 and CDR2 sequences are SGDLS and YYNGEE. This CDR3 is CASSARQVNSPLHF. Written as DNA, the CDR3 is TGTGCCAGCAGCGCAAGACAGGTGAATTCACCCCTCCACTTT.

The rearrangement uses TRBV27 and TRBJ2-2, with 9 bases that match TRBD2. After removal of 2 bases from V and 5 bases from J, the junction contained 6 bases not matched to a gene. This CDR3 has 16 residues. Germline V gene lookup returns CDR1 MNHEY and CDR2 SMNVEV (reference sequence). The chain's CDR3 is CASSLILAGGTGELFF. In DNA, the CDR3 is TGTGCCAGCAGTTTAATTCTGGCGGGAGGGACCGGGGAGCTGTTTTTT.

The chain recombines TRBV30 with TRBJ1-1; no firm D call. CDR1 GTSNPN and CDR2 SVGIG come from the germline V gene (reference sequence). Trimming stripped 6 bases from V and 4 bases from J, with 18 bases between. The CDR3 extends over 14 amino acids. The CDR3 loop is CACSLNLGSTEAFF. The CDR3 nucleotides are TGTGCCTGCTCGCTTAACCTTGGGAGCACTGAAGCTTTCTTT.

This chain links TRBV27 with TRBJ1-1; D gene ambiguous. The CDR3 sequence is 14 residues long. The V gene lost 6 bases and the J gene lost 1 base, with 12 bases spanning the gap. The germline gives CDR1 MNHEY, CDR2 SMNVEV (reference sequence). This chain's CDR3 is CASRDGMENTEAFF. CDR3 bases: TGTGCCAGCAGGGACGGGATGGAGAACACTGAAGCTTTCTTT.

CDR3 DNA: TGTGCCAGCAGTCCCGACAGGGTGGGTCCAGATACGCAGTATTTT. Its protein product is CASSPDRVGPDTQYF. The chain combines TRBV28 with TRBJ2-3; 7 bases match TRBD1. Germline trimming cut 5 bases from V and 4 bases from J; bases unmatched to any gene: 9. Germline CDR1 is MDHEN and CDR2 is SYDVKM. The CDR3 sequence is 15 residues long. The variable domain in full, with the rest retrieved from reference TRBV28 and TRBJ2-3, is DVKVTQSSRYLVKRTGEKVFLECVQDMDHENMFWYRQDPGLGLRLIYFSYDVKMKEKGDIPEGYSVSREKKERFSLILESASTNQTSMYLCASSPDRVGPDTQYFGPGTRLTVL.

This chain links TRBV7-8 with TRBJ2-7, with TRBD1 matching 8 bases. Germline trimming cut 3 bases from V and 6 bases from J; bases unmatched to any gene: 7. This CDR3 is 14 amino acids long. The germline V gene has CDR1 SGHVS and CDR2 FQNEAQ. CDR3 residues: CASSFGGQGVEQYF. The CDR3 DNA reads TGTGCCAGCAGCTTTGGAGGACAGGGTGTCGAGCAGTACTTC.

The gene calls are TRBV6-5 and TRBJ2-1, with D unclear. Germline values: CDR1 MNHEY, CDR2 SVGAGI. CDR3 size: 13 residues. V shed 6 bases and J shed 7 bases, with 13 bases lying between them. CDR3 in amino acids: CASRRSDQNEQFF. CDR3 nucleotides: TGTGCCAGCAGGCGGAGTGACCAGAATGAGCAGTTCTTC.

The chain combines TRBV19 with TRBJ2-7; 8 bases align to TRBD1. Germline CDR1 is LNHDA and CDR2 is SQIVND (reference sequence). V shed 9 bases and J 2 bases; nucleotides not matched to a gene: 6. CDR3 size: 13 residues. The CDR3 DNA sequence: TGTGCCAGCAAAGGGACAGGAGCCTACGAGCAGTACTTC. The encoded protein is CASKGTGAYEQYF.

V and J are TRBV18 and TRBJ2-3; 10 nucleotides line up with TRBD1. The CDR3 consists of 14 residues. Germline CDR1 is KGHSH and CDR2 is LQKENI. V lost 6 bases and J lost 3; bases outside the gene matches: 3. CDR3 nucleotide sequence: TGTGCCAGCTCCCGACAGGGGGCAACAGATACGCAGTATTTT. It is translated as CASSRQGATDTQYF.

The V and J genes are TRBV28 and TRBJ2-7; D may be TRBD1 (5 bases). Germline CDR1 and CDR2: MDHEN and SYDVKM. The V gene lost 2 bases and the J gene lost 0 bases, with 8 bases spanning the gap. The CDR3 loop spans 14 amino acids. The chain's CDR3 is CASSLTGTSYEQYF. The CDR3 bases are TGTGCCAGCAGTTTAACAGGTACCTCCTACGAGCAGTACTTC.

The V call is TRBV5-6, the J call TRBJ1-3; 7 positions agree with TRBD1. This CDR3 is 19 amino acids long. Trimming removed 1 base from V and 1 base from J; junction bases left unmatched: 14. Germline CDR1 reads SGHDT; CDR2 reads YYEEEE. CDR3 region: CASSLRRDSSAPSGNTIYF. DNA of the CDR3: TGTGCCAGCAGCTTGAGGAGGGACAGTTCTGCTCCTTCTGGAAACACCATATATTTT.

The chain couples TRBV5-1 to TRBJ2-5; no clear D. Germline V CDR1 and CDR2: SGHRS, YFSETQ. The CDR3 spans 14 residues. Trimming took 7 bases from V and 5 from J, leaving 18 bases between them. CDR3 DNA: TGCGCCAGCGGCGGCGAGACCAGTGCCGAGACCCAGTACTTC. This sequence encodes CASGGETSAETQYF.

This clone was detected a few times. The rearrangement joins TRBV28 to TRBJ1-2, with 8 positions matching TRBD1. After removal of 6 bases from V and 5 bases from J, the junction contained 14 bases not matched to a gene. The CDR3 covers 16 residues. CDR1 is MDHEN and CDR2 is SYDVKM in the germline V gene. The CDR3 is CASSSPRGDRKYGYTF. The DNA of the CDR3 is TGTGCCAGCAGCTCCCCCCGGGGGGACAGGAAATATGGCTACACCTTC.

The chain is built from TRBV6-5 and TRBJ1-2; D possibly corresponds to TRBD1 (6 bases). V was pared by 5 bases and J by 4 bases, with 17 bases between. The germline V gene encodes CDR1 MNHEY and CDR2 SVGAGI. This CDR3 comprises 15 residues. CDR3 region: CASSTGAGAVYGYTF. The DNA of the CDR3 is TGTGCCAGCAGTACGGGCGCGGGGGCCGTCTATGGCTACACCTTC.

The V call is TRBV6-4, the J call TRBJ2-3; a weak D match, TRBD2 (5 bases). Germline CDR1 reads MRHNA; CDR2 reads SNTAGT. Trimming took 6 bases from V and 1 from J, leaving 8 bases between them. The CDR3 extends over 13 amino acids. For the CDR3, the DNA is TGTGCCAGCAGCCGGACTCGCACAGATACGCAGTATTTT. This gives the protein CASSRTRTDTQYF.

CDR3 region: CASSRLQGTEAFF. As DNA, the CDR3 is TGTGCCAGCTCACGACTACAGGGGACTGAAGCTTTCTTT. The chain joins TRBV18 to TRBJ1-1, with 7 bases matching TRBD1. The CDR3 contains 13 residues. Looked up from germline, CDR1 is KGHSH and CDR2 is LQKENI. V was clipped by 4 bases and J by 5 bases; unmatched bases: 4. Full variable domain (outside the CDR3, taken from reference TRBV18 and TRBJ1-1): NAGVMQNPRHLVRRRGQEARLRCSPMKGHSHVYWYRQLPEEGLKFMVYLQKENIIDESGMPKERFSAEFPKEGPSILRIQQVVRGDSAAYFCASSRLQGTEAFFGQGTRLTVV.

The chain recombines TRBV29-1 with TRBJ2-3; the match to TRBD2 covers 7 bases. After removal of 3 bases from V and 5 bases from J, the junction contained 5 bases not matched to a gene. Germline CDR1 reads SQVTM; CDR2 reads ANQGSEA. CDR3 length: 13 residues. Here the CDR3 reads CSVDWPGGDTQYF. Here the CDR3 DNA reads TGCAGCGTTGATTGGCCGGGAGGAGATACGCAGTATTTT.

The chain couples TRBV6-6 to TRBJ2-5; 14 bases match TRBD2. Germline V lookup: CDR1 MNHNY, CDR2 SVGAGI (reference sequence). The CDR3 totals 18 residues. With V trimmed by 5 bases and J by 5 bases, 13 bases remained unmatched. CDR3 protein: CASSPGIGGLAGEETQYF. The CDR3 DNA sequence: TGTGCCAGCAGTCCCGGAATAGGGGGACTAGCGGGAGAGGAGACCCAGTACTTC.

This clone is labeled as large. For the CDR3, the DNA is TGTGCCAGTAGTATGGAGGTCCAGAACACTGAAGCTTTCTTT. It yields the protein CASSMEVQNTEAFF. The chain carries TRBV19 and TRBJ1-1; no firm D call. Germline lookup yields CDR1 LNHDA and CDR2 SQIVND (reference sequence). Trimming took off 3 bases at V and 1 base at J, with 9 bases between the two ends. The length of the CDR3 is 14 residues.

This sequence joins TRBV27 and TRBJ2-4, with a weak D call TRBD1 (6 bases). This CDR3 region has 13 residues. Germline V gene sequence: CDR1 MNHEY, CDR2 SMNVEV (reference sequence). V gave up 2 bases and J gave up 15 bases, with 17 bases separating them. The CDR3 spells CASSLNRDTPGYF. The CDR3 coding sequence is TGTGCCAGCAGTTTAAACAGGGATACCCCAGGGTACTTC.

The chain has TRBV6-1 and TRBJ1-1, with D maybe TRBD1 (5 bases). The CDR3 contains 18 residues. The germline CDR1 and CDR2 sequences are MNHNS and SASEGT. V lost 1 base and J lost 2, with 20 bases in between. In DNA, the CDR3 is TGTGCCAGCAGTGAAGGCCGGAGGGGTGGGGTTATTAACACTGAAGCTTTCTTT. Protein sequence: CASSEGRRGGVINTEAFF.

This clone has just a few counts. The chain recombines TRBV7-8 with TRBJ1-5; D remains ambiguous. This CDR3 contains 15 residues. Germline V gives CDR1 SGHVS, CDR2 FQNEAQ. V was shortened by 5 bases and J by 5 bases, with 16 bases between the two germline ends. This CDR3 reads CASSPREGLDQPQHF. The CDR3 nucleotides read TGTGCCAGCAGCCCCCGGGAAGGGTTAGATCAGCCCCAGCATTTT.

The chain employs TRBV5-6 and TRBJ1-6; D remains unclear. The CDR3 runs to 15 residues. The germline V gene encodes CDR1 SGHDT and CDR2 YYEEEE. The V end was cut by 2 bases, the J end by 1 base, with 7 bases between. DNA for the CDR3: TGTGCCAGCAGCTTTCGGGTGTCCTATAATTCACCCCTCCACTTT. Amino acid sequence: CASSFRVSYNSPLHF.

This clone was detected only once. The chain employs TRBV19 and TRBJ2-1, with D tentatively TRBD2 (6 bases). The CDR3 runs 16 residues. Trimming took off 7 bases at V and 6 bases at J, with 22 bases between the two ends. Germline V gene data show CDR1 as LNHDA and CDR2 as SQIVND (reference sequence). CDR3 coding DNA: TGTGCCAGTACCAAAGAGGAGGGTGGAGGGCTCAATGAGCAGTTCTTC. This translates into CASTKEEGGGLNEQFF.

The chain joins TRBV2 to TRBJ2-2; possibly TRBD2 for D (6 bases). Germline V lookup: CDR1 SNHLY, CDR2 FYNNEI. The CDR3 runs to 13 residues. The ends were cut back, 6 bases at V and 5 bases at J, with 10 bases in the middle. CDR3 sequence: CASRLAGTGELFF. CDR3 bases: TGTGCCAGCAGACTGGCGGGGACCGGGGAGCTGTTTTTT.

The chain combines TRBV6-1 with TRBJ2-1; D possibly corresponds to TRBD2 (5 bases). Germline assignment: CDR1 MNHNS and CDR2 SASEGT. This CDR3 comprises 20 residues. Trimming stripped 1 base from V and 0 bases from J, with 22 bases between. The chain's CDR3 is CASSEGSMTIRLSSYNEQFF. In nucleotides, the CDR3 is TGTGCCAGCAGTGAAGGGTCAATGACTATCCGCTTGAGCTCCTACAATGAGCAGTTCTTC.